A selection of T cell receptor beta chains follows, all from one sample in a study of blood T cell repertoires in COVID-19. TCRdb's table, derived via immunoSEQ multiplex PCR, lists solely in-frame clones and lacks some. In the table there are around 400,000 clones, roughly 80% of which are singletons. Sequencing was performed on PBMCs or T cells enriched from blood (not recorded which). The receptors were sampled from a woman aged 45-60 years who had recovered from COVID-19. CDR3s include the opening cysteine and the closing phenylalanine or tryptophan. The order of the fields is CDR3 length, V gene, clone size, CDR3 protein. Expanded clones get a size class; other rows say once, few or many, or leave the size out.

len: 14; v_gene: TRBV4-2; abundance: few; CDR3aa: CASSQKGGNQPQHF
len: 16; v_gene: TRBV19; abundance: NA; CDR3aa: CASRGDSRNSYNEQFF
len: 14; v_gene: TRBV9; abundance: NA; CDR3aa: CASSERTSLSTQYF
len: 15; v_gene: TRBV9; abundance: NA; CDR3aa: CASSVDGRGLYGYTF
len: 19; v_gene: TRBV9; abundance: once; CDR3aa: CASSAQVVTSGSSYNEQFF
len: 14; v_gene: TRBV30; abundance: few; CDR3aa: CAWSGGQANTEAFF
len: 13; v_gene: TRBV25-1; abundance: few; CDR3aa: CASSEHGNQPQHF
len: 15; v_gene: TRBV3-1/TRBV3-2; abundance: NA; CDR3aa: CASSQALRGASGAFF
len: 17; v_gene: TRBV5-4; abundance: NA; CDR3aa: CASSPRLAGGPASTQYF
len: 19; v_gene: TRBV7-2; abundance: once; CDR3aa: CASSLEGGAPKGGRDTQYF
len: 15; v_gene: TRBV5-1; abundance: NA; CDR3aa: CASSLVGGEVGGYTF
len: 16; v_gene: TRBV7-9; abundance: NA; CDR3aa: CASSLVRALGDNEQFF
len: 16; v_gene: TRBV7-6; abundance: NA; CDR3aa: CASSLGAGGIKETQYF
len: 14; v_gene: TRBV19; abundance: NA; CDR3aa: CASSIIHREGTQYF
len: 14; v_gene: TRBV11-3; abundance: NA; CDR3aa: CASSLRTANTEAFF
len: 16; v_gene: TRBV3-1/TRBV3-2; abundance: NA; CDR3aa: CASSHMTAKSSYEQYF
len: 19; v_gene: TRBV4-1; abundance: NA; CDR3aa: CASSRASGSLDFITDTQYF
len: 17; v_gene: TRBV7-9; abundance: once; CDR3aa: CASSLIRQGTADNEQFF
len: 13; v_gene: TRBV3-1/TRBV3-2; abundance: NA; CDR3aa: CASSFAGIYEQYF
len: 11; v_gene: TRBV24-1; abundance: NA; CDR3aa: CAVRQRNTIYF